What follows are 23 T cell receptor beta chains derived from one specimen sequenced in a study of response to subunit inactivated influenza vaccine. MiXCR, run by TCRdb on the RT-PCR reads, gives a single entry per CDR3 protein. The repertoire holds about 540,000 distinct CDR3 sequences, under 30% seen once, with approximately 3% in the top ten. The same sample was also used in a study of T cells expressing NK-cell markers. That publication notes: TCR beta cDNA was generated via 5'RACE template switching incorporating UMIs.

The sequencing used CD4+ T cells sorted from PBMCs, collected about 11 days after vaccination. Source of these receptors: a man between 45 and 60 years old who received an inactivated influenza vaccine.

This clonotype was counted a few times. The chain links TRBV7-9 to TRBJ1-4; D is unclear. Germline-derived CDR1 and CDR2 are SEHNR and FQNEAQ (reference sequence). CDR3 length: 13 amino acids. The CDR3 protein is CASRSPLNEKLFF. In DNA form, the CDR3 reads TGTGCGTCCAGGAGTCCTCTTAATGAAAAACTGTTTTTT.

The CDR3 DNA reads as TGTGCCAGCAACACTCCCCGGGGAGGGGGTAGTAACAATGAGCAGTTCTTC. This sequence encodes CASNTPRGGGSNNEQFF. The rearrangement links TRBV7-2 to TRBJ2-1, with D tentatively TRBD2 (7 bases). CDR1 SGHTA and CDR2 FQGNSA come from the germline V gene. The V end was cut by 7 bases, the J end by 5 bases, with 24 bases between. The length of the CDR3 is 17 residues.

The chain couples TRBV9 to TRBJ2-4; D unclear. This CDR3 spans 14 amino acids. Germline lookup yields CDR1 SGDLS and CDR2 YYNGEE. Trimming stripped 2 bases from V and 5 bases from J, with 11 bases between. CDR3 in DNA: TGTGCCAGCAGCGTGGAGCCCAGCCAAAACATTCAGTACTTC. Translation: CASSVEPSQNIQYF.

The chain recombines TRBV12-3 or TRBV12-4 with TRBJ2-7; possible D gene TRBD2, 6 bases. The V end lost 2 bases, the J end lost 2 bases, and 16 bases lay between the germline ends. The CDR3 totals 16 residues. The CDR3 bases are TGTGCCAGCAGTTTAAGTATGCGGGGCCTCACCTACGAGCAGTACTTC. This encodes CASSLSMRGLTYEQYF.

There are a few counts of this clonotype. The V call is TRBV30, the J call TRBJ2-7, with D perhaps given as TRBD1 or TRBD2 (5 bases each). The V and J ends lost 5 bases and 2 bases respectively, with 13 bases between them. CDR1 is GTSNPN, CDR2 SVGIG, per germline (reference sequence). The CDR3 runs 13 residues. The CDR3, as DNA: TGTGCCTGGGGACCGGGACGGACCTACGAGCAGTACTTC. It specifies CAWGPGRTYEQYF. The variable domain in full, completed from reference TRBV30 and TRBJ2-7, reads SQTIHQWPATLVQPVGSPLSLECTVEGTSNPNLYWYRQAAGRGLQLLFYSVGIGQISSEVPQNLSASRPQDRQFILSSKKLLLSDSGFYLCAWGPGRTYEQYFGPGTRLTVT.

This clonotype was counted a few times. The V and J genes are TRBV6-5 and TRBJ2-6; possibly TRBD2 for D (5 bases). V shed 0 bases and J shed 8 bases, with 17 bases lying between them. This CDR3 contains 17 residues. Germline lookup yields CDR1 MNHEY and CDR2 SVGAGI. CDR3 region: CASSYSSWGAGTNVLTF. For the CDR3, the DNA is TGTGCCAGCAGTTACTCGAGTTGGGGAGCCGGGACCAACGTCCTGACTTTC.

This clonotype has just a few counts. The rearrangement links TRBV28 to TRBJ2-7; 7 bases match TRBD2. The CDR3 loop spans 14 amino acids. The trim removed 3 bases at V and 2 bases at J, leaving 4 bases unmatched. CDR1 is MDHEN and CDR2 is SYDVKM in the germline V gene. As DNA, the CDR3 is TGTGCCAGCAGTTTGTGGGGGGGAACCTACGAGCAGTACTTC. Residues: CASSLWGGTYEQYF.

V usage is TRBV27 and J usage is TRBJ2-3; TRBD1 or TRBD2 may be the D gene (5 bases each). Germline V gene sequence: CDR1 MNHEY, CDR2 SMNVEV (reference sequence). The CDR3 consists of 14 residues. The V gene lost 8 bases and the J gene lost 2 bases, with 14 bases spanning the gap. CDR3: CASAWDRITDTQYF. Written as DNA, the CDR3 is TGTGCCAGCGCATGGGACCGTATCACAGATACGCAGTATTTT.

In this sample, this clonotype turned up a few times. The rearrangement joins TRBV15 to TRBJ2-4; 8 bases line up with TRBD2. Germline V gene data show CDR1 as LNHNV and CDR2 as YYDKDF (reference sequence). The CDR3 length is 16 residues. The V gene end was trimmed by 0 bases and the J gene end by 12 bases; junction bases not matched to a gene: 13. CDR3: CATSREGRLRAGGQYF. CDR3 nucleotides: TGTGCCACCAGCAGAGAAGGCAGACTCCGGGCGGGGGGTCAGTACTTC.

This clonotype has ten or more counts. This rearrangement joins TRBV18 to TRBJ1-2, with TRBD1 identical over 8 bases. The trim removed 5 bases at V and 4 bases at J, leaving 3 bases unmatched. The CDR3 contains 13 residues. Per the germline V gene, CDR1 is KGHSH and CDR2 is LQKENI. The CDR3 spells CASSAGQGYGYTF. The CDR3 bases are TGTGCCAGCTCAGCCGGACAGGGCTATGGCTACACCTTC. The whole variable domain, remainder taken from reference TRBV18 and TRBJ1-2, is NAGVMQNPRHLVRRRGQEARLRCSPMKGHSHVYWYRQLPEEGLKFMVYLQKENIIDESGMPKERFSAEFPKEGPSILRIQQVVRGDSAAYFCASSAGQGYGYTFGSGTRLTVV.

The chain has TRBV20-1 and TRBJ2-7, with TRBD2 matching over 10 bases. In germline, CDR1 is DFQATT, CDR2 SNEGSKA (reference sequence). The trim removed 0 bases at V and 4 bases at J, leaving 6 bases unmatched. This CDR3 is 15 amino acids long. The DNA for the CDR3 is TGCAGTGCTAGAGATCGGGATAGCGGGAGGTACGAGCAGTACTTC. Protein product: CSARDRDSGRYEQYF.

The chain recombines TRBV4-3 with TRBJ2-2, with 7 bases fitting TRBD1. V gave up 0 bases and J gave up 0 bases; unmatched junction bases: 4. The CDR3 spans 17 residues. Germline assignment: CDR1 LGHNA and CDR2 YSLEER. CDR3 nucleotide sequence: TGCGCCAGCAGCCAAGAAGGGGGCAGGGCGAACACCGGGGAGCTGTTTTTT. The encoded protein is CASSQEGGRANTGELFF.

J is TRBJ2-3 and V is TRBV7-8, with 8 bases matching TRBD2. Germline CDR1 and CDR2: SGHVS and FQNEAQ. The CDR3 sequence is 18 residues long. V was pared by 1 base and J by 5 bases, with 14 bases of the junction left unmatched. The CDR3 loop reads CASSLGKVLAAWVDTQYF. The CDR3 nucleotides are TGTGCCAGCAGCTTAGGGAAAGTACTAGCGGCCTGGGTAGATACGCAGTATTTT.

This clonotype showed up just a few times. V usage is TRBV11-2 and J usage is TRBJ2-7, with TRBD1 identical over 10 bases. Germline assignment: CDR1 SGHAT and CDR2 FQNNGV. Losses at the gene ends were 5 bases for V and 5 bases for J; bases not matched to a gene: 12. The CDR3 sequence is 16 residues long. The DNA for the CDR3 is TGTGCCAGCAGCCCACTAATTGGACAGGGGGATCACGAGCAGTACTTC. This sequence encodes CASSPLIGQGDHEQYF.

This clonotype was counted only a few times. This rearrangement joins TRBV29-1 to TRBJ1-6; D gene ambiguous. Germline V gene sequence: CDR1 SQVTM, CDR2 ANQGSEA. V lost 7 bases and J lost 6, with 16 bases in between. The CDR3 contains 14 residues. The CDR3 loop reads CSAQQSRLNSPLHF. The CDR3 DNA reads as TGCAGCGCCCAACAATCTCGCCTTAATTCACCCCTCCACTTT.

The V and J genes are TRBV6-2 or TRBV6-3 and TRBJ2-7, with D perhaps TRBD1 (5 bases). The CDR3 consists of 15 residues. Trimming cost V 6 bases and J 2 bases, with 17 bases left between them. Germline V lookup: CDR1 MNHEY, CDR2 SVGEGT. CDR3: CASSDKLTATYEQYF. The CDR3 DNA follows: TGTGCCAGCAGCGATAAACTGACAGCGACCTACGAGCAGTACTTC.

The chain carries TRBV28 and TRBJ1-6, with 7 bases lining up with TRBD1. Germline V gene data show CDR1 as MDHEN and CDR2 as SYDVKM. Trimming cost V 6 bases and J 4 bases; bases outside gene matches: 12. CDR3 length: 17 residues. DNA of the CDR3: TGTGCCAGCAGAGAGCCCAGCAGGGGGTTGTATAATTCACCCCTCCACTTT. It codes for CASREPSRGLYNSPLHF.

The rearrangement uses TRBV4-2 and TRBJ1-2; the D gene is possibly TRBD1 (5 bases). CDR3 length equals 15 residues. Trimming stripped 4 bases from V and 7 bases from J, with 19 bases between. Germline lookup yields CDR1 LGHNA and CDR2 YNFKEQ. CDR3 loop: CASSLNTGAARGYTF. The CDR3, as DNA: TGTGCCAGCAGCCTTAACACCGGGGCGGCGCGTGGCTACACCTTC.

This clonotype has a handful of counts. The gene calls are TRBV10-3 and TRBJ2-5; D is uncertain. Germline CDR1 reads ENHRY; CDR2 reads SYGVKD. This CDR3 has 14 residues. The V end lost 3 bases, the J end lost 1 base, and 9 bases lay between the germline ends. The CDR3, as DNA: TGTGCCATCAGTGAATCGTGGCTCCAAGAGACCCAGTACTTC. Residues: CAISESWLQETQYF.

The V gene is TRBV20-1, the J gene TRBJ2-2, with 7 bases that match TRBD1. V lost 0 bases to trimming and J lost 1 base; unmatched junction nucleotides: 2. The CDR3 runs to 15 residues. From germline, CDR1 is DFQATT and CDR2 SNEGSKA (reference sequence). CDR3 sequence (DNA): TGCAGTGCTAGAGACCGGACAGGGAACACCGGGGAGCTGTTTTTT. Translating it yields CSARDRTGNTGELFF.

The chain combines TRBV18 with TRBJ2-2, with 11 bases matching TRBD2. J was trimmed by 0 bases and V by 4 bases; bases with no gene match: 4. CDR1 and CDR2 from the germline V gene are KGHSH and LQKENI. The CDR3 is 17 residues long. CDR3 sequence: CASSQLGLAANTGELFF. CDR3 DNA sequence: TGTGCCAGCTCACAACTGGGACTAGCGGCGAACACCGGGGAGCTGTTTTTT. Looking up the rest from reference TRBV18 and TRBJ2-2 gives the full variable domain: NAGVMQNPRHLVRRRGQEARLRCSPMKGHSHVYWYRQLPEEGLKFMVYLQKENIIDESGMPKERFSAEFPKEGPSILRIQQVVRGDSAAYFCASSQLGLAANTGELFFGEGSRLTVL.

This clonotype was recorded at least ten times. The genes are TRBV4-1 and TRBJ1-3; 8 nucleotides agree with TRBD1. The CDR3 length is 16 residues. Germline V gene sequence: CDR1 MGHRA, CDR2 YSYEKL. The ends lost 1 base at V and 6 bases at J; junction bases unmatched: 8. CDR3: CASSQVAVQGVNTIYF. The CDR3 DNA follows: TGCGCCAGCAGCCAAGTGGCGGTACAGGGGGTAAACACCATATATTTT.

This clonotype was found a few times. The chain employs TRBV7-9 and TRBJ2-1; D is possibly TRBD1 (8 bases). This CDR3 has 16 residues. Germline CDR1 SEHNR, CDR2 FQNEAQ (reference sequence). V shed 5 bases and J shed 3 bases, with 17 bases lying between them. CDR3 sequence: CASSPRGRGLYNEQFF. CDR3 DNA sequence: TGTGCCAGCAGCCCCAGGGGGCGGGGGCTCTACAATGAGCAGTTCTTC.